The 18 T cell receptor beta chains below come from one sample, sequenced in a study of OX40 agonist ivuxolimab in advanced cancers. Sequencing used immunoSEQ multiplex PCR; TCRdb keeps in-frame clones, though not all of them. The table includes about 54,000 clones, 80% to 95% detected once. This specimen consisted of CD4+ or CD8+ T cells sorted from blood, obtained in a trial of the OX40 agonist ivuxolimab. The receptors come from an adult with an advanced solid tumor such as melanoma, head and neck, liver or kidney cancer.

Only one count was recorded for this clone. The chain combines TRBV4-3 with TRBJ2-7; 9 positions match TRBD2. Germline values: CDR1 LGHNA, CDR2 YSLEER. The V segment lost 0 bases and the J segment 5 bases; nucleotides outside the gene matches: 5. This CDR3 contains 15 residues. This chain's CDR3 is CASSQDQAGGNEQYF. The CDR3, as DNA: TGCGCCAGCAGCCAAGACCAAGCGGGAGGCAACGAGCAGTACTTC.

The CDR3 protein is CSVDANEQFF. The CDR3 DNA follows: TGCAGCGTTGATGCAAATGAGCAGTTCTTC. The chain combines TRBV29-1 with TRBJ2-1; no firm D call. Germline CDR1 is SQVTM and CDR2 is ANQGSEA. Trimming stripped 3 bases from V and 7 bases from J, with 4 bases between. The CDR3 is 10 amino acids.

The genes are TRBV7-2 and TRBJ2-6; D gene ambiguous. CDR3 length equals 18 residues. The germline CDR1 and CDR2 sequences are SGHTA and FQGNSA. Trimming left V 2 bases short and J 1 base short, with 15 bases between. The CDR3 DNA sequence: TGTGCCAGCAGCTTACCCCACGCGGATCTTTCTGGGGCCAACGTCCTGACTTTC. Protein product: CASSLPHADLSGANVLTF.

The V and J genes are TRBV20-1 and TRBJ1-1; no reliable D call. The CDR3 consists of 11 residues. CDR1 and CDR2 from the germline V gene are DFQATT and SNEGSKA (reference sequence). Trimming took off 4 bases at V and 8 bases at J, with 11 bases between the two ends. CDR3 in amino acids: CSAIGFREAFF. The DNA of the CDR3 is TGCAGTGCTATAGGTTTCAGAGAAGCTTTCTTT.

The rearrangement links TRBV20-1 to TRBJ2-1; the D is unclear. The germline V gene has CDR1 DFQATT and CDR2 SNEGSKA (reference sequence). This CDR3 comprises 10 residues. Deletions cut 3 bases from V and 6 bases from J, with 3 bases between. CDR3 loop: CSASSNEQFF. CDR3 nucleotide sequence: TGCAGTGCTAGTTCCAATGAGCAGTTCTTC.

As DNA, the CDR3 is TGTGCCAGCAGCCCGGGGACGGATTTCTATGGCTACACCTTC. Protein: CASSPGTDFYGYTF. The rearrangement links TRBV28 to TRBJ1-2; the D gene is possibly TRBD1 (5 bases). The CDR3 has 14 residues. Germline CDR1 is MDHEN and CDR2 is SYDVKM. V lost 6 bases and J lost 4, with 15 bases in between.

J is TRBJ2-7 and V is TRBV7-6; 7 bases line up with TRBD2. The CDR3 has 16 residues. V lost 1 base and J lost 4; bases outside the gene matches: 10. The V gene's germline CDR1 is SGHVS and CDR2 FNYEAQ. CDR3 DNA sequence: TGTGCCAGCAGCTTAGGTCGTACGGGAGGCCTATACGAGCAGTACTTC. Protein sequence: CASSLGRTGGLYEQYF. The variable domain in full, with the rest retrieved from reference TRBV7-6 and TRBJ2-7, is GAGVSQSPRYKVTKRGQDVALRCDPISGHVSLYWYRQALGQGPEFLTYFNYEAQQDKSGLPNDRFSAERPEGSISTLTIQRTEQRDSAMYRCASSLGRTGGLYEQYFGPGTRLTVT.

This clone occurred once. The chain is built from TRBV7-9 and TRBJ2-2, with TRBD1 identical over 7 bases. This CDR3 has 15 residues. The V gene end was trimmed by 10 bases and the J gene end by 7 bases; junction bases not matched to a gene: 15. Germline V lookup: CDR1 SEHNR, CDR2 FQNEAQ (reference sequence). The CDR3 DNA reads as TGTGCCACACAGGTGTCAGGGGGTTTCGACGGGGAGCTGTTTTTT. Translation gives CATQVSGGFDGELFF. The full variable domain, in which reference TRBV7-9 and TRBJ2-2 provide the parts outside the CDR3, is DTGVSQNPRHKITKRGQNVTFRCDPISEHNRLYWYRQTLGQGPEFLTYFQNEAQLEKSRLLSDRFSAERPKGSFSTLEIQRTEQGDSAMYLCATQVSGGFDGELFFGEGSRLTVL.

The chain employs TRBV19 and TRBJ2-1; a possible D gene is TRBD1 (6 bases). This CDR3 contains 15 residues. The V end was cut by 7 bases, the J end by 4 bases, with 17 bases between. Germline V gene lookup returns CDR1 LNHDA and CDR2 SQIVND (reference sequence). As DNA, the CDR3 is TGTGCCAGTAAGCCCGGGACAAGAAGTTACAATGAGCAGTTCTTC. It translates to CASKPGTRSYNEQFF.

The V call is TRBV4-2, the J call TRBJ2-7, with D perhaps TRBD2 (7 bases). This CDR3 spans 16 amino acids. Germline lookup yields CDR1 LGHNA and CDR2 YNFKEQ. Deletions cut 0 bases from V and 0 bases from J, with 12 bases between. The CDR3 nucleotides read TGTGCCAGCAGCCAAGATAGGGGGACTACCTCCTACGAGCAGTACTTC. Protein sequence: CASSQDRGTTSYEQYF.

This clone was picked up a small number of times. The chain recombines TRBV6-1 with TRBJ1-6, with D possibly matching TRBD1 (6 bases). Trimming shortened V by 2 bases and J by 8 bases, and 13 bases separated the two germline ends. From germline, CDR1 is MNHNS and CDR2 SASEGT. The CDR3 is 15 residues long. Here the CDR3 reads CASSEWGQGDSPLHF. The CDR3 bases are TGTGCCAGCAGTGAATGGGGGCAGGGAGATTCACCCCTCCACTTT.

The chain couples TRBV7-9 to TRBJ2-1, with 8 positions matching TRBD2. This CDR3 is 15 amino acids long. The germline V gene encodes CDR1 SEHNR and CDR2 FQNEAQ (reference sequence). Unmatched junction bases numbered 13, after V lost 7 bases and J lost 8 bases. CDR3 loop: CASNPNAGGVHEQFF. Here the CDR3 DNA reads TGTGCCAGCAACCCGAACGCGGGGGGAGTTCATGAGCAGTTCTTC.

The chain joins TRBV9 to TRBJ1-3; D gene ambiguous. Per germline, CDR1 SGDLS and CDR2 YYNGEE. Trimming left V 0 bases short and J 2 bases short, with 9 bases between. The CDR3 is made up of 15 amino acids. The CDR3 spells CASSVVQRAGNTIYF. The CDR3, as DNA: TGTGCCAGCAGCGTAGTTCAGAGGGCTGGAAACACCATATATTTT. The whole variable domain, remainder taken from reference TRBV9 and TRBJ1-3, is DSGVTQTPKHLITATGQRVTLRCSPRSGDLSVYWYQQSLDQGLQFLIQYYNGEERAKGNILERFSAQQFPDLHSELNLSSLELGDSALYFCASSVVQRAGNTIYFGEGSWLTVV.

The CDR3 DNA follows: TGTGCCAGCAGCCAAGGGAATATGGATGAGCAGTTCTTC. Protein product: CASSQGNMDEQFF. This rearrangement joins TRBV4-2 to TRBJ2-1, with D unclear. V was clipped by 1 base and J by 8 bases, with 9 bases between them. Per germline, CDR1 LGHNA and CDR2 YNFKEQ. This CDR3 has 13 amino acids.

This rearrangement joins TRBV14 to TRBJ2-5; 9 nucleotides align to TRBD1. This CDR3 comprises 16 residues. V lost 3 bases to trimming and J lost 5 bases; unmatched junction nucleotides: 10. Germline values: CDR1 SGHDN, CDR2 FVKESK. This CDR3 is CASSHLPGQGLETQYF. The CDR3 nucleotides are TGTGCCAGCAGCCACCTGCCGGGACAGGGACTGGAGACCCAGTACTTC.

CDR3 DNA sequence: TGTGCCAGCAGCTTTACTGGCGGGGAGCTGTTTTTT. Amino acids: CASSFTGGELFF. The chain uses TRBV7-3 and TRBJ2-2; D ambiguous. The CDR3 runs 12 residues. Germline-derived CDR1 and CDR2 are SGHTA and FQGTGA. Trimming took 3 bases from V and 7 from J, leaving 6 bases between them.

The rearrangement joins TRBV5-6 to TRBJ2-5; a weak D match, TRBD2 (5 bases). Germline assignment: CDR1 SGHDT and CDR2 YYEEEE. There are 14 residues in the CDR3. V lost 4 bases and J lost 5, with 15 bases in between. The DNA of the CDR3 is TGTGCCAGCAGCCGTCGGCTGGAGGTGGAGACCCAGTACTTC. Amino acids: CASSRRLEVETQYF.

V and J are TRBV27 and TRBJ2-7; D perhaps matches TRBD2 (6 bases). The germline gives CDR1 MNHEY, CDR2 SMNVEV (reference sequence). The CDR3 loop spans 14 amino acids. Trimming took 3 bases from V and 6 from J, leaving 15 bases between them. CDR3 loop: CASSFFQGGGEQYF. In DNA, the CDR3 is TGTGCCAGCAGTTTCTTTCAGGGAGGCGGCGAGCAGTACTTC.